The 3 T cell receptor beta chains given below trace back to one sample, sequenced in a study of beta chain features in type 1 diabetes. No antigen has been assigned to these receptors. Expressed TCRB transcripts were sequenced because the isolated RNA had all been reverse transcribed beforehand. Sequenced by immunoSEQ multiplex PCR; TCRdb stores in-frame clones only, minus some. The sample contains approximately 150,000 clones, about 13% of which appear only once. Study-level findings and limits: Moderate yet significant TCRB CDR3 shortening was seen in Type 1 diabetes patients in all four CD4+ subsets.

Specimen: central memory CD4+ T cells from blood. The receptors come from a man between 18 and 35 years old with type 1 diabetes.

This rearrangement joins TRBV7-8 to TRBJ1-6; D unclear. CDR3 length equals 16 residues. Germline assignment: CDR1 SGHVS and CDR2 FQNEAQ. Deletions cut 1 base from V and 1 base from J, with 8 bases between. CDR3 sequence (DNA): TGTGCCAGCAGCTTAGTTGTGGGATCCTATAATTCACCCCTCCACTTT. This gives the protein CASSLVVGSYNSPLHF.

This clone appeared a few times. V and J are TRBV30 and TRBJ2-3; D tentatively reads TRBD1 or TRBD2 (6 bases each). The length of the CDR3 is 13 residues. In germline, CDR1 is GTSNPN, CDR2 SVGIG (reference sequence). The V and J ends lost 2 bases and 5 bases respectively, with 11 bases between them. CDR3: CAWSNGGEDTQYF. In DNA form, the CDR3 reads TGTGCCTGGAGTAACGGGGGCGAAGATACGCAGTATTTT.

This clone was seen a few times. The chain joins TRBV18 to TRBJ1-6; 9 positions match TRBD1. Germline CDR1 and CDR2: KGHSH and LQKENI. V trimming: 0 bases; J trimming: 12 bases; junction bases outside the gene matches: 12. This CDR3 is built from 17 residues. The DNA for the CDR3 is TGTGCCAGCTCACCACCGGGACAGGGTAGCAGCGGAGGACCCCTCCACTTT. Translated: CASSPPGQGSSGGPLHF. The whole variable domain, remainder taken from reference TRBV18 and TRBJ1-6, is NAGVMQNPRHLVRRRGQEARLRCSPMKGHSHVYWYRQLPEEGLKFMVYLQKENIIDESGMPKERFSAEFPKEGPSILRIQQVVRGDSAAYFCASSPPGQGSSGGPLHFGNGTRLTVT.